There are a few counts of the clone carrying this T cell receptor (beta chain). Its specificity is unknown. Unique molecular identifiers featured in how the TCRbeta library was prepared. TCRdb re-called the PCR reads through MiXCR, storing one row per CDR3 protein. The data contain 300,000 to 400,000 distinct CDR3 sequences, 15% to 20% of them singletons. The sample is drawn from a study of T-cell reconstitution after alpha-beta-depleted transplantation in children. Findings and limits, study-wide: The origin of high day-60 TCRbeta diversity in some patients lay in surviving recipient T cells and thymic progenitors. At one year after transplant, newly produced T cells mostly accounted for T-cell counts and diversity.

Germline CDR1 SGHDT, CDR2 YYEEEE. The CDR3 loop spans 16 amino acids. V was pared by 0 bases and J by 8 bases, with 10 bases of the junction left unmatched. The chain employs TRBV5-6 and TRBJ2-1, with 8 nucleotides matching TRBD2. The sample here was PBMCs, mostly from graft donor cells, taken 360 days after TCRalphabeta/CD19-depleted stem cell transplant. The TCR originated in a male patient aged 2-9 years who had a stem cell transplant for acute lymphoblastic leukemia, so the T cells may come from the graft donor. The DNA for the CDR3 is TGTGCCAGCAGCTTGGCCGGGTTAGCGGGGTATCATGAGCAGTTCTTC. The encoded protein is CASSLAGLAGYHEQFF.